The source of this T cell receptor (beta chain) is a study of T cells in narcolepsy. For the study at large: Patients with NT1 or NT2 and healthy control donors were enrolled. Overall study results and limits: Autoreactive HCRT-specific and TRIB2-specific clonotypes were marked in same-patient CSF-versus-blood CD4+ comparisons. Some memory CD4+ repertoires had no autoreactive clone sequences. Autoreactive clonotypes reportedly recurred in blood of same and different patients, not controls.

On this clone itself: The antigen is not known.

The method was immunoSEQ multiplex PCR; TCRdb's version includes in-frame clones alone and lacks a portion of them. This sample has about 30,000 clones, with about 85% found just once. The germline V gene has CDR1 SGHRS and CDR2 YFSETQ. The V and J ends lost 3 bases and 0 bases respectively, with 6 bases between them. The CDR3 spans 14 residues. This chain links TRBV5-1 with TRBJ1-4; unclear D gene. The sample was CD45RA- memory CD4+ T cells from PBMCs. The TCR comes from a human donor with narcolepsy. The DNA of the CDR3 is TGCGCCAGCAGCTCCCGGACAACTAATGAAAAACTGTTTTTT. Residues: CASSSRTTNEKLFF.